This T cell receptor (beta chain) was recorded in a study of cytomegalovirus exposure and HLA in healthy donors. Primers: 60 Vbeta forward and 13 Jbeta reverse. Measured with immunoSEQ multiplex PCR; TCRdb has only the in-frame clones, and not every one. The sample shows some 120,000 clones, about 81% of them seen only once. Turning to this clone: The antigen remains unidentified.

Broader study findings: Most TCR sequences were uncommon, yet certain public TCRs appeared in many donors. Altogether, about 160 TCR beta chains were recorded as cytomegalovirus-associated. Most CMV-associated TCR beta chains were later found to appear HLA-restricted.

The V segment lost 1 base and the J segment 2 bases; nucleotides outside the gene matches: 3. The CDR3 has 15 residues. Germline lookup yields CDR1 LNHDA and CDR2 SQIVND (reference sequence). This chain joins TRBV19 and TRBJ1-1; 8 bases agree with TRBD1. Material for sequencing was PBMCs. The sequence derives from a woman aged 25 to 39 in good health and CMV-seronegative. CDR3 sequence: CASSIGQGQNTEAFF. CDR3 coding DNA: TGTGCCAGTAGTATAGGACAGGGGCAAAACACTGAAGCTTTCTTT.